Below, 2 T cell receptor beta chains from the same sample are listed, as sequenced in a study of blood T cell repertoires in COVID-19. Generated by immunoSEQ multiplex PCR, the TCRdb table keeps only in-frame clones and is missing some. The data hold around 120,000 clones, with roughly 90% observed a single time. The source material was peripheral blood. The source is a middle-aged man with acute or convalescent COVID-19.

This chain connects TRBV30 to TRBJ2-7; D may be TRBD1 (5 bases). Germline V gene data show CDR1 as GTSNPN and CDR2 as SVGIG (reference sequence). The CDR3 spans 13 residues. V lost 2 bases, J lost 4 bases, and 12 bases lay in between. DNA for the CDR3: TGTGCCTGGAGTACTGATCAGGGTTACGAGCAGTACTTC. It is translated as CAWSTDQGYEQYF.

This rearrangement joins TRBV7-9 to TRBJ1-4, with TRBD1 identical over 11 bases. Germline CDR1 reads SEHNR; CDR2 reads FQNEAQ (reference sequence). The CDR3 extends over 16 amino acids. Trimming at V came to 5 bases and at J to 5 bases, leaving 7 bases not matched to a gene. Here the CDR3 reads CASSRTGGAGNEKLFF. CDR3 DNA: TGTGCCAGCAGCCGGACAGGGGGCGCGGGGAATGAAAAACTGTTTTTT.